A single T cell receptor (beta chain) is shown here with its context. Its antigen remains unknown. Using immunoSEQ multiplex PCR, the repertoire was profiled, and TCRdb retains in-frame clones only, with some absent. Found here are around 130,000 clones, 91% of them singletons; the top ten hold 1.5% to 2%. The sample comes from a study of T cell responses to AZD1222 COVID-19 vaccine. CDR1 KGHSH and CDR2 LQKENI come from the germline V gene. J was trimmed by 5 bases and V by 4 bases; bases with no gene match: 13. The CDR3 length is 16 residues. Study-wide results and caveats: Within unmutated variant regions lay the reported targets of nearly half of spike-specific TCRs. White British people made up most donors, females outnumbered males, and clonal diversity was possibly underestimated. Repertoires were sampled only after the peak T cell response.

The specimen was peripheral blood, collected 28 days after the second AZD1222 dose. The TCR sequence derives from an adult who received the AZD1222 COVID-19 vaccine. The rearrangement links TRBV18 to TRBJ1-2; 7 bases match TRBD1. DNA of the CDR3: TGTGCCAGCTCACAACAGACAGGGATAGACCTTTATGGCTACACCTTC. Amino acids: CASSQQTGIDLYGYTF.